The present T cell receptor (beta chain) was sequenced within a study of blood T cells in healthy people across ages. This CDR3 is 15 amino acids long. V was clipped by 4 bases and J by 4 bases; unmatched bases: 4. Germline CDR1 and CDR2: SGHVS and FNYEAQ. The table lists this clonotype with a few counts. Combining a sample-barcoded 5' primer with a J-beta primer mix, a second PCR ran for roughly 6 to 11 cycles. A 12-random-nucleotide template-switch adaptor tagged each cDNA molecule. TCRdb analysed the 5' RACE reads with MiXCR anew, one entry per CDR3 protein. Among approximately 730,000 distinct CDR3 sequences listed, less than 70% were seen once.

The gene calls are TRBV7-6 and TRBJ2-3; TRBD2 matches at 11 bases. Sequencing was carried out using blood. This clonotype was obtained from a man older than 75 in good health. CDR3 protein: CASSSTSGNADTQYF. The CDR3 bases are TGTGCCAGCAGCTCGACTAGCGGGAACGCAGATACGCAGTATTTT.